The 28 T cell receptor beta chains below come from one sample, sequenced in a study of cytomegalovirus exposure and HLA in healthy donors. The primer mix had 60 Vbeta and 13 Jbeta primers. Generated by immunoSEQ multiplex PCR, the TCRdb table keeps only in-frame clones and is missing some. The sample has about 160,000 clones; 65% to 80% are singletons. The material sequenced was PBMCs. These receptors came from a female donor in good health and CMV-seronegative.

This clone was observed once. The CDR3 loop reads CAWSVGLSTDTQYF. As DNA, the CDR3 is TGTGCCTGGAGTGTAGGACTATCCACAGATACGCAGTATTTT. The chain combines TRBV30 with TRBJ2-3, with a weak D call TRBD2 (6 bases). In germline, CDR1 is GTSNPN, CDR2 SVGIG (reference sequence). Trimming pared 0 bases from V and 2 bases from J, leaving 9 bases between. The CDR3 spans 14 residues. Full variable domain (rest looked up from reference TRBV30 and TRBJ2-3): SQTIHQWPATLVQPVGSPLSLECTVEGTSNPNLYWYRQAAGRGLQLLFYSVGIGQISSEVPQNLSASRPQDRQFILSSKKLLLSDSGFYLCAWSVGLSTDTQYFGPGTRLTVL.

The chain recombines TRBV11-2 with TRBJ1-2; the match to TRBD1 covers 7 bases. Per the germline V gene, CDR1 is SGHAT and CDR2 is FQNNGV. V lost 2 bases to trimming and J lost 5 bases; unmatched junction nucleotides: 5. The CDR3 runs to 14 residues. This chain's CDR3 is CASSLLGQPYGYTF. CDR3 nucleotides: TGTGCCAGCAGCTTACTGGGACAGCCGTATGGCTACACCTTC.

The table lists this clone with a count of one. The chain is built from TRBV7-2 and TRBJ2-7; TRBD1 might be the D (5 bases). Trimming pared 5 bases from V and 6 bases from J, leaving 14 bases between. The V gene's germline CDR1 is SGHTA and CDR2 FQGNSA. The CDR3 sequence is 13 residues long. This chain's CDR3 is CASSVGIQGEQYF. The CDR3, as DNA: TGTGCCAGCAGCGTAGGGATCCAGGGCGAGCAGTACTTC.

CDR3 amino acids: CASSETGTYYGYTF. In nucleotides, the CDR3 is TGTGCCAGCAGCGAAACAGGGACCTACTATGGCTACACCTTC. The chain has TRBV7-2 and TRBJ1-2; maybe TRBD1 (6 bases). The CDR3 runs 14 residues. CDR1 and CDR2 from the germline V gene are SGHTA and FQGNSA. Trimming removed 5 bases from V and 3 bases from J, with 13 bases in between. Using reference TRBV7-2 and TRBJ1-2 for the parts outside the CDR3, the full variable domain is GAGVSQSPSNKVTEKGKDVELRCDPISGHTALYWYRQSLGQGLEFLIYFQGNSAPDKSGLPSDRFSAERTGGSVSTLTIQRTQQEDSAVYLCASSETGTYYGYTFGSGTRLTVV.

The chain joins TRBV9 to TRBJ2-1, with TRBD1 matching 9 bases. Germline CDR1 reads SGDLS; CDR2 reads YYNGEE. The CDR3 covers 14 residues. V was pared by 3 bases and J by 8 bases, with 6 bases of the junction left unmatched. The DNA for the CDR3 is TGTGCCAGCAGCGGGGGACAGGGATCAGATGAGCAGTTCTTC. Residues: CASSGGQGSDEQFF. Supplemented by reference TRBV9 and TRBJ2-1, the full variable domain reads DSGVTQTPKHLITATGQRVTLRCSPRSGDLSVYWYQQSLDQGLQFLIQYYNGEERAKGNILERFSAQQFPDLHSELNLSSLELGDSALYFCASSGGQGSDEQFFGPGTRLTVL.

The V gene is TRBV4-1, the J gene TRBJ2-7, with 7 bases identical to TRBD1. CDR1 and CDR2 (germline): MGHRA, YSYEKL. This CDR3 has 16 amino acids. Unmatched junction bases numbered 10, after V lost 5 bases and J lost 0 bases. The CDR3 is CASSLAPGQSSYEQYF. CDR3 nucleotide sequence: TGCGCCAGCAGCTTAGCTCCGGGACAGAGCTCCTACGAGCAGTACTTC.

This chain joins TRBV4-1 and TRBJ1-2; the match to TRBD1 covers 7 bases. This CDR3 is 16 amino acids long. V was clipped by 0 bases and J by 4 bases; unmatched bases: 8. Germline V gene sequence: CDR1 MGHRA, CDR2 YSYEKL. Here the CDR3 DNA reads TGCGCCAGCAGCCAAGATCTGGGACAGAGGGTCTATGGCTACACCTTC. Its translation: CASSQDLGQRVYGYTF.

V is TRBV2 and J is TRBJ1-2; possibly TRBD1 for D (5 bases). The germline V gene has CDR1 SNHLY and CDR2 FYNNEI. V was clipped by 7 bases and J by 10 bases, with 25 bases between them. This CDR3 has 15 amino acids. This chain's CDR3 is CASIVPWGVRMVYTF. The CDR3 nucleotides are TGTGCCAGCATCGTCCCTTGGGGGGTAAGAATGGTCTACACCTTC. The full variable domain, rest sourced from reference TRBV2 and TRBJ1-2, is EPEVTQTPSHQVTQMGQEVILRCVPISNHLYFYWYRQILGQKVEFLVSFYNNEISEKSEIFDDQFSVERPDGSNFTLKIRSTKLEDSAMYFCASIVPWGVRMVYTFGSGTRLTVV.

J is TRBJ2-3 and V is TRBV7-4, with 9 bases identical to TRBD2. Germline CDR1 is SGHVT and CDR2 is SQSDAQ. This CDR3 has 17 residues. The ends lost 4 bases at V and 1 base at J; junction bases unmatched: 9. CDR3 sequence reads: CASSSFLTSGGTDTQYF. In DNA, the CDR3 is TGTGCCAGCAGCTCCTTTCTGACTAGCGGAGGCACAGATACGCAGTATTTT. The entire variable domain, with the rest obtained from reference TRBV7-4 and TRBJ2-3, is as follows: GAGVSQSPRYKVAKRGRDVALRCDSISGHVTLYWYRQTLGQGSEVLTYSQSDAQRDKSGRPSGRFSAERPERSVSTLKIQRTEQGDSAVYLCASSSFLTSGGTDTQYFGPGTRLTVL.

The chain recombines TRBV1 with TRBJ2-1; the table gives TRBD2 as D, unverified against the DNA. TRBV1 is deemed a pseudogene. The CDR3 runs to 17 residues. For the CDR3, the DNA is TGCACCAGCAGCCATGAGTATAGCGGGGGGGCCTCCAATGAGCAGTTCTTC. Translated: CTSSHEYSGGASNEQFF.

This chain uses TRBV18 with TRBJ2-3, with 10 bases matching TRBD2. The length of the CDR3 is 18 residues. Per germline, CDR1 KGHSH and CDR2 LQKENI. Trimming removed 0 bases from V and 3 bases from J; junction bases left unmatched: 9. Written as DNA, the CDR3 is TGTGCCAGCTCACCACCGACGTCTAGCGGGGGAAAAACAGATACGCAGTATTTT. The encoded protein is CASSPPTSSGGKTDTQYF.

The chain employs TRBV29-1 and TRBJ1-2; no clear D gene. The germline V gene encodes CDR1 SQVTM and CDR2 ANQGSEA. V dropped 6 bases and J dropped 0 bases, with 5 bases sitting between them. The CDR3 spans 11 residues. CDR3 bases: TGCAGCGTCCCAGCTAACTATGGCTACACCTTC. Translating gives CSVPANYGYTF.

The chain recombines TRBV29-1 with TRBJ2-7; TRBD1 aligns across 10 bases. The V gene end was trimmed by 5 bases and the J gene end by 9 bases; junction bases not matched to a gene: 4. The V gene's germline CDR1 is SQVTM and CDR2 ANQGSEA. This CDR3 is 11 amino acids long. The CDR3 DNA sequence: TGCAGCGTTCGACAGGGGGCAGGGCAGTACTTC. It codes for CSVRQGAGQYF.

The chain carries TRBV4-1 and TRBJ2-2; 7 nucleotides match TRBD1. V was pared by 4 bases and J by 6 bases, with 14 bases of the junction left unmatched. The CDR3 is made up of 17 amino acids. The germline CDR1 and CDR2 sequences are MGHRA and YSYEKL. The DNA for the CDR3 is TGCGCCAGCAGCCTCGAGGGGGCAGCGGATCGGGCCGGGGAGCTGTTTTTT. The encoded protein is CASSLEGAADRAGELFF.

The genes are TRBV27 and TRBJ1-2; D call uncertain. Trimming cost V 0 bases and J 6 bases, with 14 bases left between them. Germline V gene lookup returns CDR1 MNHEY and CDR2 SMNVEV (reference sequence). This CDR3 comprises 15 residues. The DNA of the CDR3 is TGTGCCAGCAGTTTATCGTTGACGGCGGGCGATGGCTACACCTTC. Translating gives CASSLSLTAGDGYTF.

This clone was counted a few times. The chain has TRBV5-4 and TRBJ1-1, with TRBD1 as a possible D gene (5 bases). The CDR3 is 16 amino acids. Trimming left V 0 bases short and J 2 bases short, with 14 bases between. Germline CDR1 SGHNT, CDR2 YYREEE (reference sequence). The CDR3 bases are TGTGCCAGCAGCTTGGTCGCCGACAGATTTAACACTGAAGCTTTCTTT. Residues: CASSLVADRFNTEAFF.

The rearrangement links TRBV19 to TRBJ2-1, with D possibly TRBD2 on 5 matching bases. V lost 9 bases, J lost 7 bases, and 10 bases lay in between. The CDR3 sequence is 11 residues long. Looked up from germline, CDR1 is LNHDA and CDR2 is SQIVND (reference sequence). The CDR3 sequence is CASKIANEQFF. CDR3 DNA: TGTGCCAGCAAAATAGCGAATGAGCAGTTCTTC.

This clone showed up just a few times. The chain recombines TRBV7-2 with TRBJ1-3, with TRBD1 identical over 10 bases. Per germline, CDR1 SGHTA and CDR2 FQGNSA. V shed 5 bases, J shed 0 bases, and the junction held 13 bases outside the gene matches. The CDR3 consists of 19 residues. CDR3 in DNA: TGTGCCAGCAGCCCACGTTCCGGGACAGGGGCTCTCTCTGGAAACACCATATATTTT. It codes for CASSPRSGTGALSGNTIYF.

The chain uses TRBV7-3 and TRBJ2-6; D is perhaps TRBD2 (6 bases). V shed 3 bases and J shed 4 bases, with 10 bases lying between them. CDR1 and CDR2 from the germline V gene are SGHTA and FQGTGA. The CDR3 loop spans 15 amino acids. Written as DNA, the CDR3 is TGTGCCAGCAGCTTTGCGGGACGGGGGGCCAACGTCCTGACTTTC. Its protein product is CASSFAGRGANVLTF.

The rearrangement links TRBV4-2 to TRBJ2-3; 10 bases fit TRBD1. Germline-derived CDR1 and CDR2 are LGHNA and YNFKEQ. The CDR3 sequence is 17 residues long. The ends lost 1 base at V and 1 base at J; junction bases unmatched: 5. The CDR3 reads CASSQALGTGGTDTQYF. In nucleotides, the CDR3 is TGTGCCAGCAGCCAAGCTCTCGGGACAGGGGGCACAGATACGCAGTATTTT.

J is TRBJ1-1 and V is TRBV7-3; a possible D gene is TRBD1 (5 bases). Germline V gene data show CDR1 as SGHTA and CDR2 as FQGTGA. The V and J ends lost 0 bases and 4 bases respectively, with 12 bases between them. This CDR3 comprises 15 residues. Here the CDR3 DNA reads TGTGCCAGCAGCTTAACTGACAACGGGGGCACTGAAGCTTTCTTT. This translates into CASSLTDNGGTEAFF. Using reference TRBV7-3 and TRBJ1-1 for the parts outside the CDR3, the full variable domain is GAGVSQTPSNKVTEKGKYVELRCDPISGHTALYWYRQSLGQGPEFLIYFQGTGAADDSGLPNDRFFAVRPEGSVSTLKIQRTERGDSAVYLCASSLTDNGGTEAFFGQGTRLTVV.

The chain recombines TRBV30 with TRBJ1-1; 7 nucleotides line up with TRBD1. Germline CDR1 and CDR2: GTSNPN and SVGIG (reference sequence). The V segment lost 5 bases and the J segment 3 bases; nucleotides outside the gene matches: 12. This CDR3 spans 15 amino acids. This CDR3 is CAWGRTGLKDTEAFF. In DNA, the CDR3 is TGTGCCTGGGGGAGGACAGGATTAAAGGACACTGAAGCTTTCTTT. Supplemented by reference TRBV30 and TRBJ1-1, the full variable domain reads SQTIHQWPATLVQPVGSPLSLECTVEGTSNPNLYWYRQAAGRGLQLLFYSVGIGQISSEVPQNLSASRPQDRQFILSSKKLLLSDSGFYLCAWGRTGLKDTEAFFGQGTRLTVV.

The chain links TRBV5-1 to TRBJ2-2; 7 positions agree with TRBD1. The CDR3 contains 15 residues. CDR1 SGHRS and CDR2 YFSETQ come from the germline V gene. The trim removed 1 base at V and 2 bases at J, leaving 2 bases unmatched. The CDR3 loop is CASSLRDSNTGELFF. DNA of the CDR3: TGCGCCAGCAGCTTGCGGGACAGTAACACCGGGGAGCTGTTTTTT.

This chain uses TRBV10-3 with TRBJ1-1; 10 bases align to TRBD1. The CDR3 runs to 15 residues. Germline CDR1 is ENHRY and CDR2 is SYGVKD. Germline trimming cut 2 bases from V and 6 bases from J; bases unmatched to any gene: 6. The CDR3 DNA sequence: TGTGCCATCAGTGAGGGGACAGGGGCCCCACCTGAAGCTTTCTTT. It translates to CAISEGTGAPPEAFF.

The chain employs TRBV18 and TRBJ2-5, with TRBD2 as a possible D gene (5 bases). In germline, CDR1 is KGHSH, CDR2 LQKENI. V lost 6 bases and J lost 2, with 10 bases in between. The CDR3 length is 13 residues. CDR3 sequence (DNA): TGTGCCAGCTCGAACCGGGGACAAGAGACCCAGTACTTC. This codes for CASSNRGQETQYF.

The chain uses TRBV2 and TRBJ2-7; TRBD1 agrees at 7 bases. The CDR3 covers 14 residues. Germline values: CDR1 SNHLY, CDR2 FYNNEI. Unmatched junction bases numbered 6, after V lost 6 bases and J lost 1 base. CDR3 sequence (DNA): TGTGCCAGCAGCCGGGACAGCTTATCCTACGAGCAGTACTTC. Amino acid sequence: CASSRDSLSYEQYF. The full variable domain, with the rest looked up from reference TRBV2 and TRBJ2-7, is EPEVTQTPSHQVTQMGQEVILRCVPISNHLYFYWYRQILGQKVEFLVSFYNNEISEKSEIFDDQFSVERPDGSNFTLKIRSTKLEDSAMYFCASSRDSLSYEQYFGPGTRLTVT.

The CDR3 here is CASSPGQGNTIYF. DNA of the CDR3: TGTGCCAGCAGCCCCGGACAGGGGAACACCATATATTTT. The J gene is TRBJ1-3, the V gene TRBV6-5, with 9 bases identical to TRBD1. Germline CDR1 is MNHEY and CDR2 is SVGAGI. Trimming cost V 6 bases and J 7 bases; bases outside gene matches: 4. This CDR3 contains 13 residues.

The chain employs TRBV5-1 and TRBJ2-5; TRBD2 is a possible D gene (7 bases). The CDR3 loop spans 14 amino acids. Germline loops: CDR1 SGHRS, CDR2 YFSETQ. Trimming removed 1 base from V and 3 bases from J, with 10 bases in between. The DNA of the CDR3 is TGCGCCAGCAGCTTGAGGGGGGGAGAAGAGACCCAGTACTTC. Its translation is CASSLRGGEETQYF.